The clone carrying this T cell receptor beta chain was observed a few times. The antigen is unknown. Assay used: immunoSEQ multiplex PCR; TCRdb lists only in-frame clones, some missing. Here the sample spans 200,000 to 250,000 clones, less than 75% being singletons. The record originates from a study of cytotoxic CD8 clonotypes in ibrutinib-treated CLL. Study background: The cohort had some 10 relapsed/refractory and over 14 treatment-naive patients, 17 to 18 IGHV unmutated. An average of roughly 250,000 productive templates and about 100,000 productive rearrangements was obtained per sample.

Points from the study as a whole: For progressing versus sustained-remission patients, sampling times were not the same. Patients showed higher baseline clonality than age-matched healthy donors, and it tracked circulating CD8+ T-cell counts.

The V end lost 4 bases, the J end lost 1 base, and 11 bases lay between the germline ends. This CDR3 is built from 14 residues. CDR1 is SGHNT, CDR2 YYREEE, per germline (reference sequence). The origin of this receptor is a human donor with chronic lymphocytic leukemia. This material consisted of PBMCs, taken after 24 months of ibrutinib treatment. The rearrangement joins TRBV5-4 to TRBJ1-2, with a weak D call TRBD1 (6 bases). CDR3 DNA sequence: TGTGCCAGCAGCGGGTGGACAGATAACTATGGCTACACCTTC. It yields the protein CASSGWTDNYGYTF.